This T cell receptor beta chain was found in a study of blood T cell repertoires in COVID-19. Study-wide background: The United States, Italy and Spain were the sources of the acute and convalescent COVID-19 samples. T cells, B-cell-depleted T cells, or PBMCs supplied cDNA or gDNA.

Methods used by the authors: Quantification of nucleated cells was approximated via reference gene primer amplification. The repertoire was sequenced with immunoSEQ multiplex PCR; TCRdb's copy has only in-frame clones and lacks some. The DNA was the basis for D and trimming; V, J and clone size are from that table. The sample has about half a million clones, approximately 85% seen once. Trimming took 2 bases from V and 2 from J; bases not matched to a gene: 2. The germline CDR1 and CDR2 sequences are GTSNPN and SVGIG (reference sequence). The CDR3 contains 13 residues. This receptor was identified in a human donor in a cohort sampled during active COVID-19. The specimen sequenced was peripheral blood. The rearrangement uses TRBV30 and TRBJ2-5; 7 bases are shared with TRBD1. CDR3 amino acids: CAWSLDRQETQYF. The CDR3 coding sequence is TGTGCCTGGAGTCTGGACAGGCAAGAGACCCAGTACTTC.